This TCR beta chain was identified during a study of control samples from healthy donors and cancer patients. Trimming removed 5 bases from V and 4 bases from J; junction bases left unmatched: 9. Germline V gene lookup returns CDR1 SGHTA and CDR2 FQGTGA. The CDR3 has 15 amino acids. The assay was immunoSEQ multiplex PCR, and TCRdb's table has in-frame clones only and misses some. This table has about 180,000 clones, more than 90% appearing once. This sequence was found in a man younger than 45 in good health. The source material was blood. The V and J genes are TRBV7-3 and TRBJ2-5; 8 positions match TRBD2. CDR3 sequence: CASSMHGGAPETQYF. The CDR3 DNA reads TGTGCCAGCAGCATGCACGGGGGGGCCCCAGAGACCCAGTACTTC.